The clone carrying this TCR beta chain showed up many times. Its matching antigen is unknown. This record belongs to a study of T cells in Graves' hyperthyroidism and ophthalmopathy. Study-wide points: Ophthalmopathy, which appeared later, was predicted by the model a median approximately six months before onset. Also found in blood were most expanded thyroid clonotypes above 0.001.

For ophthalmopathy patients, the Clinical Activity Score was at least 3 and the NOSPECS grade at least 4; duration was under 3 months. What was amplified from RNA transcripts were TCR beta CDR3 regions. When the TCR CDR3 underwent first-round RT-PCR, the HTBI primer set was used. TCRdb processed the multiplex PCR reads anew with MiXCR; each CDR3 protein has one entry. In the table there are under 300,000 distinct CDR3 sequences, over 20% of which are singletons. This CDR3 is 11 amino acids long. Looked up from germline, CDR1 is MDHEN and CDR2 is SYDVKM. V was cut by 7 bases and J by 7 bases, with 10 bases left in between.

The receptor comes from a man aged 25-45 years with Graves' ophthalmopathy. The rearrangement joins TRBV28 to TRBJ1-2; TRBD1 is a possible D gene (6 bases). The sample taken for sequencing was blood. The CDR3 DNA is TGTGCCAGCACTACAGGGTTTGGCTACACCTTC. Residues: CASTTGFGYTF.